The sample holds a few counts of the clone carrying this T cell receptor (beta chain). Antigen specificity is unknown. The second PCR ran roughly 6 to 11 cycles with a sample-barcoded 5' primer and J-beta primers. One entry per CDR3 protein, called by TCRdb with MiXCR from the 5' RACE reads. The sample has some 1.4 million distinct CDR3 sequences, around 42% seen once; the top ten hold approximately 7.9%. This entry is derived from a study of blood T cells in healthy people across ages. Study-wide findings and caveats: CMV infection status of these donors was not known. Estimated diversity across one million T cells was deemed an underestimate.

About 10 milliliters of peripheral blood were drawn from each donor into EDTA-treated tubes. The amount of total RNA extracted per sample was at least 6 micrograms. Germline V gene data show CDR1 as SGHRS and CDR2 as YFSETQ. Trimming took off 0 bases at V and 13 bases at J, with 16 bases between the two ends. This CDR3 region has 13 residues. This sequence originates from a woman aged 18-29 years in good health. The V gene is TRBV5-1, the J gene TRBJ1-2; possibly TRBD1 for D (6 bases). Sequencing input: blood. This CDR3 reads CASSLDLDRTATF. DNA for the CDR3: TGCGCCAGCAGCTTGGACTTGGATCGGACAGCCACCTTC.